This T cell receptor beta chain was sequenced for a study of control samples from healthy donors and cancer patients. Using immunoSEQ multiplex PCR, the repertoire was profiled, and TCRdb retains in-frame clones only, with some absent. The sample lists around 200,000 clones, 80% to 95% seen once, with roughly 1.6% in the top ten. The CDR3 loop spans 15 amino acids. The V and J ends lost 2 bases and 1 base respectively, with 11 bases between them. CDR1 and CDR2 from the germline V gene are GTSNPN and SVGIG (reference sequence). The source is a young man in good health. The chain employs TRBV30 and TRBJ2-2; D is possibly TRBD2 (6 bases). The sequencing sample was made of blood. Written as DNA, the CDR3 is TGTGCCTGGAGTCGGGGTAGCGGGAACACCGGGGAGCTGTTTTTT. This sequence encodes CAWSRGSGNTGELFF.